This T cell receptor beta chain was identified during a study of CD8 T cells in ankylosing spondylitis. In regard to this clonotype: Its specificity is not known.

The CDR3 contains 12 residues. Trimming removed 0 bases at V and 6 bases at J, with 6 bases between. Germline CDR1 and CDR2: SEHNR and FQNEAQ (reference sequence). Via MiXCR, TCRdb re-called the 5' RACE reads, giving one row per CDR3 protein. The sample contains around 150,000 distinct CDR3 sequences, roughly a third of which appear only once. Study conclusions and caveats: About 8 highly homologous variants made up a TCR beta motif, and this motif appeared characteristic of ankylosing spondylitis blood.

The sequenced sample consisted of synovial fluid, either unsorted or a sorted T cell fraction (not recorded which). The J gene is TRBJ2-7, the V gene TRBV7-9; D remains ambiguous. The sequence was collected from a male donor with ankylosing spondylitis. In DNA, the CDR3 is TGTGCCAGCAGCTTAGCGTGGGGCGAGCAGTACTTC. It yields the protein CASSLAWGEQYF.